Listed here are 11 T cell receptor beta chains from one sample, sequenced in a study of cytomegalovirus exposure and HLA in healthy donors. Both 60 Vbeta primers and 13 Jbeta primers went into the PCR. The protocol was immunoSEQ multiplex PCR, while the TCRdb copy is restricted to in-frame clones and leaves out a portion. The top ten hold roughly 7% of the sample, which has about 100,000 clones, around 74% seen once. Sequenced sample: PBMCs. Receptor source: a man in his forties or fifties in good health and CMV-seropositive.

This chain joins TRBV4-1 and TRBJ1-6; unclear D gene. In germline, CDR1 is MGHRA, CDR2 YSYEKL. Trimming left V 0 bases short and J 0 bases short, with 12 bases between. The CDR3 has 18 residues. This CDR3 reads CASSQDPTPSSYNSPLHF. The CDR3 DNA sequence: TGCGCCAGCAGCCAAGACCCGACACCGAGCTCCTATAATTCACCCCTCCACTTT.

The chain uses TRBV7-6 and TRBJ2-1, with 11 bases identical to TRBD2. The V and J ends lost 1 base and 9 bases, in that order; junction bases with no gene match: 8. The CDR3 extends over 16 amino acids. CDR1 is SGHVS and CDR2 is FNYEAQ in the germline V gene. The CDR3 spells CASSLEPLAGGPEQFF. CDR3 nucleotide sequence: TGTGCCAGCAGCTTAGAGCCTCTAGCGGGAGGACCTGAGCAGTTCTTC.

V gene TRBV9 combines with J gene TRBJ1-4, with unresolved D. This CDR3 contains 13 residues. V was shortened by 2 bases and J by 0 bases, with 2 bases between the two germline ends. Germline values: CDR1 SGDLS, CDR2 YYNGEE. Here the CDR3 reads CASSVSTNEKLFF. The CDR3, as DNA: TGTGCCAGCAGCGTCTCAACTAATGAAAAACTGTTTTTT.

The chain has TRBV7-2 and TRBJ1-2, with 9 nucleotides matching TRBD1. V was pared by 3 bases and J by 8 bases, with 7 bases of the junction left unmatched. Germline values: CDR1 SGHTA, CDR2 FQGNSA. The CDR3 is made up of 14 amino acids. CDR3 sequence reads: CASSFSGTGNGYTF. CDR3 nucleotides: TGTGCCAGCAGCTTTTCCGGGACAGGGAACGGCTACACCTTC.

This clone has a handful of counts. CDR3 residues: CASSLSRETQYF. CDR3 in DNA: TGTGCCAGCAGCTTATCTCGAGAGACCCAGTACTTC. This chain uses TRBV7-2 with TRBJ2-5; D not resolved. The CDR3 is 12 amino acids. Germline assignment: CDR1 SGHTA and CDR2 FQGNSA. V dropped 2 bases and J dropped 4 bases, with 5 bases sitting between them.

This chain joins TRBV19 and TRBJ2-1, with a weak D call TRBD1 (6 bases). Germline values: CDR1 LNHDA, CDR2 SQIVND (reference sequence). V shed 4 bases and J shed 8 bases, with 21 bases lying between them. The CDR3 sequence is 16 residues long. The CDR3: CASSKIGTGLVHEQFF. The CDR3 DNA sequence: TGTGCCAGTAGTAAGATCGGAACAGGGCTAGTTCATGAGCAGTTCTTC.

This chain connects TRBV27 to TRBJ1-5, with 9 bases aligning to TRBD1. V lost 3 bases, J lost 1 base, and 4 bases stayed unmatched. The CDR3 sequence is 16 residues long. Germline V gene data show CDR1 as MNHEY and CDR2 as SMNVEV (reference sequence). DNA of the CDR3: TGTGCCAGCAGTTTGACAGGGGGAGTCAGCAATCAGCCCCAGCATTTT. Protein product: CASSLTGGVSNQPQHF.

This clone came up a few times. The chain employs TRBV13 and TRBJ1-6; D call uncertain. Germline-derived CDR1 and CDR2 are PRHDT and FYEKMQ (reference sequence). Trimming shortened V by 4 bases and J by 3 bases, and 16 bases separated the two germline ends. The CDR3 sequence is 17 residues long. CDR3 DNA: TGTGCCAGCAGCTCCCGATTCGCAGAAAACTATAATTCACCCCTCCACTTT. It yields the protein CASSSRFAENYNSPLHF.

The chain carries TRBV29-1 and TRBJ2-3; tentatively, D is TRBD1 (6 bases). The V end was cut by 3 bases, the J end by 6 bases, with 16 bases between. There are 14 residues in the CDR3. Germline values: CDR1 SQVTM, CDR2 ANQGSEA. The CDR3 sequence: CSVDGRPQGDTQYF. In nucleotides, the CDR3 is TGCAGCGTTGACGGCAGACCCCAGGGGGATACGCAGTATTTT.

The chain has TRBV5-5 and TRBJ1-5; 8 nucleotides agree with TRBD1. Germline V lookup: CDR1 SGHKS, CDR2 YYEKEE (reference sequence). Trimming removed 0 bases from V and 0 bases from J; junction bases left unmatched: 5. CDR3 length: 17 amino acids. CDR3 in amino acids: CASSLVGQGSSNQPQHF. The CDR3 nucleotides are TGTGCCAGCAGCTTGGTTGGACAGGGTAGTAGCAATCAGCCCCAGCATTTT.

The chain has TRBV18 and TRBJ1-1; 8 bases line up with TRBD1. Germline CDR1 KGHSH, CDR2 LQKENI. CDR3 length: 12 residues. V lost 3 bases, J lost 8 bases, and 2 bases stayed unmatched. CDR3: CASSPRDREAFF. The CDR3, as DNA: TGTGCCAGCTCACCGCGGGACAGGGAAGCTTTCTTT.